One sample yielded the 5 T cell receptor beta chains listed below, sequenced in a study of cytomegalovirus exposure and HLA in healthy donors. Researchers ran the PCR with 60 Vbeta and 13 Jbeta primers. Produced via immunoSEQ multiplex PCR; TCRdb's table is partial and in-frame only. The ten top clones account for approximately 0.6%, within a sample of approximately 110,000 clones. The specimen sequenced was PBMCs. These receptors all stem from a man between 45 and 60 years old in good health and CMV-seronegative.

In DNA form, the CDR3 reads TGTGCCAGCAGCTTAGCCCCCGGGACTAGCGGAGCCTCCTCCTACGAGCAGTACTTC. This encodes CASSLAPGTSGASSYEQYF. The chain recombines TRBV7-8 with TRBJ2-7; TRBD2 matches 11 bases. CDR1 SGHVS and CDR2 FQNEAQ come from the germline V gene. The CDR3 spans 19 residues. J gave up 0 bases and V 0 bases, and 10 bases lay outside the gene matches.

The chain recombines TRBV2 with TRBJ1-4; D not resolved. Germline V gives CDR1 SNHLY, CDR2 FYNNEI. This CDR3 has 12 amino acids. V was pared by 1 base and J by 7 bases, with 4 bases between. In DNA form, the CDR3 reads TGTGCCAGCAGTGAAGGAGCTGAAAAACTGTTTTTT. Translating it yields CASSEGAEKLFF.

This sequence joins TRBV4-3 and TRBJ2-5, with a weak D call TRBD1 (6 bases). The ends were cut back, 0 bases at V and 5 bases at J, with 10 bases in the middle. The CDR3 runs 14 residues. Germline loops: CDR1 LGHNA, CDR2 YSLEER. CDR3 sequence reads: CASSQETGAETQYF. The CDR3, as DNA: TGCGCCAGCAGCCAAGAGACAGGAGCGGAGACCCAGTACTTC.

This rearrangement joins TRBV29-1 to TRBJ2-1, with D possibly TRBD1 on 8 matching bases. This CDR3 is 15 amino acids long. Germline loops: CDR1 SQVTM, CDR2 ANQGSEA. V gave up 5 bases and J gave up 0 bases, with 14 bases separating them. CDR3 in DNA: TGCAGCGTTTTCAACAGGGGGGGCTCCTACAATGAGCAGTTCTTC. Residues: CSVFNRGGSYNEQFF.

This chain uses TRBV4-2 with TRBJ2-7; perhaps TRBD2 as D (6 bases). Germline assignment: CDR1 LGHNA and CDR2 YNFKEQ. This CDR3 contains 15 residues. V was pared by 4 bases and J by 3 bases, with 16 bases between. The CDR3 DNA is TGTGCCAGCAGCCGGGGGGTTCCCCGGAGCTACGAGCAGTACTTC. This encodes CASSRGVPRSYEQYF.